These 12 T cell receptor beta chains originate from one sample sequenced in a study of T-cell memory formation after mild COVID-19. Using its own MiXCR run on the 5' RACE reads, TCRdb lists one record per CDR3 protein. The sample has more than 250,000 distinct CDR3 sequences; 16% are singletons. Sequencing input: PBMCs or a T cell subset sorted from them (not recorded which). These receptor sequences come from a man aged 18 to 35 who had mild COVID-19 (a few samples of this study predate the infection). Cell type and time point are not known.

This sequence joins TRBV29-1 and TRBJ2-5, with D perhaps matching TRBD1 (5 bases). Germline V gene lookup returns CDR1 SQVTM and CDR2 ANQGSEA. Trimming took 3 bases from V and 1 from J, leaving 9 bases between them. The CDR3 consists of 13 residues. This CDR3 is CSVERQTQETQYF. The CDR3 bases are TGCAGCGTTGAGAGACAGACCCAAGAGACCCAGTACTTC.

This clonotype was seen a handful of times. The V call is TRBV5-1, the J call TRBJ1-4; TRBD1 is a possible D gene (6 bases). CDR1 and CDR2 from the germline V gene are SGHRS and YFSETQ. Trimming shortened V by 1 base and J by 0 bases, and 7 bases separated the two germline ends. The CDR3 extends over 15 amino acids. The CDR3 DNA follows: TGCGCCAGCAGCTTGCAGGGGACAACTAATGAAAAACTGTTTTTT. Its translation is CASSLQGTTNEKLFF.

The chain is built from TRBV7-9 and TRBJ2-2; D remains ambiguous. CDR3 length: 14 amino acids. The germline V gene encodes CDR1 SEHNR and CDR2 FQNEAQ (reference sequence). V lost 5 bases and J lost 7, with 14 bases in between. The CDR3 coding sequence is TGTGCCAGCAGCGCTAGACTCCACAACGGGGAGCTGTTTTTT. Translated, it gives CASSARLHNGELFF. Looking up the rest from reference TRBV7-9 and TRBJ2-2 gives the full variable domain: DTGVSQNPRHKITKRGQNVTFRCDPISEHNRLYWYRQTLGQGPEFLTYFQNEAQLEKSRLLSDRFSAERPKGSFSTLEIQRTEQGDSAMYLCASSARLHNGELFFGEGSRLTVL.

This chain connects TRBV6-5 to TRBJ2-2; D gene uncertain. This CDR3 has 16 amino acids. The germline gives CDR1 MNHEY, CDR2 SVGAGI. The V end was cut by 2 bases, the J end by 0 bases, with 10 bases between. Written as DNA, the CDR3 is TGTGCCAGCAGTTACCTAACGGAGACGAACACCGGGGAGCTGTTTTTT. Protein sequence: CASSYLTETNTGELFF.

This clonotype has more than one count but fewer than ten. The chain carries TRBV7-2 and TRBJ1-1; D remains unclear. The CDR3 spans 12 residues. Germline lookup yields CDR1 SGHTA and CDR2 FQGNSA. Trimming left V 1 base short and J 2 bases short, with 2 bases between. The CDR3 nucleotides read TGTGCCAGCAGCTTAGACAACACTGAAGCTTTCTTT. Encoded protein: CASSLDNTEAFF.

This clonotype has a handful of counts. The chain uses TRBV5-5 and TRBJ2-4; possibly TRBD2 for D (5 bases). The V gene's germline CDR1 is SGHKS and CDR2 YYEKEE (reference sequence). CDR3 length: 14 amino acids. V was cut by 0 bases and J by 3 bases, with 7 bases left in between. Here the CDR3 reads CASSLGELKNIQYF. The CDR3, as DNA: TGTGCCAGCAGCTTGGGGGAGCTCAAAAACATTCAGTACTTC.

This sequence joins TRBV15 and TRBJ2-5; D tentatively reads TRBD1 or TRBD2 (5 bases each). The CDR3 is 14 residues long. The V gene's germline CDR1 is LNHNV and CDR2 YYDKDF (reference sequence). V lost 3 bases and J 5 bases, leaving 13 bases between the germline ends. The CDR3 loop is CATSRAIEGETQYF. In DNA, the CDR3 is TGTGCCACCAGCAGGGCGATTGAGGGGGAGACCCAGTACTTC.

This clonotype was observed a few times. V is TRBV29-1 and J is TRBJ2-5; D might be TRBD1 (5 bases). Germline CDR1 reads SQVTM; CDR2 reads ANQGSEA. Trimming left V 2 bases short and J 5 bases short, with 12 bases between. The CDR3 runs 13 residues. The CDR3, as DNA: TGCAGCGTTGAAAGTACGCCAGGGGAGACCCAGTACTTC. Its translation is CSVESTPGETQYF.

V gene TRBV18 combines with J gene TRBJ2-1, with TRBD2 matching over 11 bases. Germline V CDR1 and CDR2: KGHSH, LQKENI. CDR3 size: 15 residues. Trimming cost V 6 bases and J 8 bases; bases outside gene matches: 9. The CDR3 DNA is TGTGCCAGCTCCTCCGGGACTAGCGGACTGGATGAGCAGTTCTTC. Translated: CASSSGTSGLDEQFF.

As to this clonotype: Given a much more abundant clone one base away, this may be a read error. The V and J genes are TRBV4-1 and TRBJ2-2, with D perhaps matching TRBD1 or TRBD2 (5 bases each). CDR3 length equals 15 residues. The germline V gene has CDR1 MGHRA and CDR2 YSYEKL. This CDR3 reads CASSHGRAPVGEMFF. The CDR3, as DNA: TGCGCCAGCAGCCACGGCAGGGCCCCCGTAGGGGAGATGTTTTTT.

The chain uses TRBV12-3 or TRBV12-4 and TRBJ1-2, with D perhaps matching TRBD1 (5 bases). CDR3 length: 15 amino acids. Trimming left V 1 base short and J 2 bases short, with 11 bases between. The CDR3 loop reads CASSLGVRGNYGYTF. CDR3 in DNA: TGTGCCAGCAGTTTAGGTGTTCGGGGGAACTATGGCTACACCTTC.

V usage is TRBV6-5 and J usage is TRBJ2-1; D could derive from TRBD1 or TRBD2 (5 bases each). The V and J ends lost 4 bases and 7 bases respectively, with 11 bases between them. The CDR3 runs 13 residues. Germline V lookup: CDR1 MNHEY, CDR2 SVGAGI. The CDR3 spells CASSLRGSNEQFF. The CDR3, as DNA: TGTGCCAGCAGTTTGAGGGGAAGTAATGAGCAGTTCTTC.